These T cell receptor beta chains were read from a single sample in a study of blood T cell repertoires in COVID-19. Here immunoSEQ multiplex PCR was the method, and the copy in TCRdb shows in-frame clones only, minus some. The table shows approximately 300,000 clones, with approximately 91% occurring only once. The sample taken for sequencing was peripheral blood. All receptors derive from a woman younger than 45 with COVID-19, enrolled during active disease. CDR3s include the opening cysteine and the closing phenylalanine or tryptophan. The D gene is left open where the match is weak. Expanded clones get a size class; other rows say once, few or many, or leave the size out.

>TRBJ2-3|TRBV6-2/TRBV6-3|NA|once
CASSYSVRGPHTDTQYF
TGTGCCAGCAGTTACTCGGTGCGGGGTCCCCACACAGATACGCAGTATTTT
>TRBJ1-5|TRBV28|TRBD1|once
CASRSDRAQPQHF
TGTGCCAGCAGATCCGACAGGGCTCAGCCCCAGCATTTT
>TRBJ2-1|TRBV30|TRBD1|NA
CAWSAGTGEAGPFF
TGTGCCTGGAGTGCGGGGACAGGGGAAGCGGGCCCGTTCTTC
>TRBJ2-5|TRBV7-7|TRBD2|NA
CASSLGLAEETQYF
TGTGCTAGCAGCTTAGGACTAGCGGAAGAGACCCAGTACTTC
>TRBJ1-1|TRBV7-9|NA|NA
CASSRSGRGAFF
TGTGCCAGCAGCCGTTCAGGGCGGGGCGCTTTCTTT
>TRBJ1-6|TRBV28|TRBD1|NA
CASRTGGMYNSPLHF
TGTGCCAGCAGGACAGGGGGCATGTATAATTCACCCCTCCACTTT
>TRBJ2-3|TRBV2|TRBD2|NA
CASSEWGLAGDIPDTQYF
TGTGCCAGCAGTGAATGGGGACTAGCGGGAGACATTCCAGATACGCAGTATTTT
>TRBJ1-4|TRBV7-2|NA|NA
CASSGDWGGEKLFF
TGTGCCAGCAGCGGAGACTGGGGAGGTGAAAAACTGTTTTTT
>TRBJ1-1|TRBV25-1|NA|NA
CASKGQGLPEAFF
TGTGCCAGCAAGGGGCAGGGCTTACCTGAAGCTTTCTTT
>TRBJ2-5|TRBV2|NA|NA
CASSSDNEETQYF
TGTGCCAGCAGTTCCGACAATGAGGAGACCCAGTACTTC
>TRBJ1-5|TRBV11-2|NA|NA
CASSLDINQPQHF
TGTGCCAGCAGCTTAGACATCAATCAGCCCCAGCATTTT
>TRBJ2-7|TRBV6-6|TRBD2|once
CASSPGASGSRAYEQYF
TGTGCCAGCAGTCCCGGGGCTAGCGGGAGTAGGGCTTACGAGCAGTACTTC
>TRBJ2-3|TRBV6-2/TRBV6-3|TRBD1|NA
CASSRGQPTDTQYF
TGTGCCAGCAGCCGGGGACAGCCCACAGATACGCAGTATTTT
>TRBJ1-2|TRBV2|TRBD1|NA
CASSQGARGYTF
TGTGCCAGCAGTCAGGGGGCGCGCGGCTACACCTTC
>TRBJ2-7|TRBV28|NA|NA
CASSSGVLGEQYF
TGTGCCAGCAGCTCAGGGGTCCTGGGAGAGCAGTACTTC
>TRBJ2-1|TRBV23-1|NA|NA
CASSQSGGALWGDEQFF
TGCGCCAGCAGTCAATCGGGCGGAGCCCTCTGGGGCGATGAGCAGTTCTTC
>TRBJ1-5|TRBV5-5|NA|once
CASSPGRAGQPQHF
TGTGCCAGCAGCCCCGGACGGGCGGGGCAGCCCCAGCATTTT
>TRBJ1-1|TRBV7-9|NA|NA
CASVMNTEAFF
TGTGCCAGCGTCATGAACACTGAAGCTTTCTTT
>TRBJ1-2|TRBV5-1|TRBD1|NA
CASSFGTGANYGYTF
TGCGCCAGCAGCTTCGGGACAGGGGCTAACTATGGCTACACCTTC
>TRBJ2-1|TRBV11-2|TRBD2|NA
CASSLGLAGYNEQFF
TGTGCCAGCAGCCTAGGACTAGCGGGCTACAATGAGCAGTTCTTC
>TRBJ1-5|TRBV5-1|TRBD1|NA
CASNEPQGALADNQPQHF
TGCGCCAGCAACGAACCACAGGGGGCCCTAGCCGACAATCAGCCCCAGCATTTT
>TRBJ1-2|TRBV20-1|NA|NA
CSADGLSGYTF
TGCAGTGCGGACGGACTATCTGGCTACACCTTC
>TRBJ1-4|TRBV28|NA|NA
CASSQQRGKLFF
TGTGCCAGCAGCCAACAGCGAGGGAAACTGTTTTTT
>TRBJ2-2|TRBV10-3|TRBD1|few
CAISEGTGADTGELFF
TGTGCCATCAGTGAGGGGACAGGGGCGGACACCGGGGAGCTGTTTTTT
>TRBJ1-2|TRBV4-1|TRBD1|NA
CASSQPDRENYGYTF
TGCGCCAGCAGCCAACCGGACAGGGAGAACTATGGCTACACCTTC
>TRBJ2-5|TRBV28|NA|NA
CASSNNREGSQETQYF
TGTGCCAGCAGCAACAACAGGGAAGGGTCCCAAGAGACCCAGTACTTC
>TRBJ1-2|TRBV4-1|NA|NA
CASSLQGPPGAYGYTF
TGCGCCAGCAGCCTCCAAGGGCCCCCAGGGGCGTATGGCTACACCTTC
>TRBJ1-2|TRBV2|NA|once
CASRRDTNYGYTF
TGTGCCAGCAGACGGGACACGAACTATGGCTACACCTTC
>TRBJ2-1|TRBV20-1|NA|NA
CSARLATEQFF
TGCAGTGCTAGACTAGCGACTGAGCAGTTCTTC
>TRBJ1-5|TRBV27|NA|NA
CASSFSGGNQPQHF
TGTGCCAGCAGTTTTTCCGGGGGCAATCAGCCCCAGCATTTT
>TRBJ2-7|TRBV10-1|NA|NA
CASSESTSGASGDYEQYF
TGCGCCAGCAGTGAGTCGACGAGCGGAGCTTCAGGGGACTACGAGCAGTACTTC
>TRBJ2-2|TRBV5-4|TRBD1|NA
CASSLPTGPTGELFF
TGTGCCAGCAGCTTACCGACAGGGCCCACCGGGGAGCTGTTTTTT
>TRBJ2-7|TRBV6-2/TRBV6-3|TRBD2|once
CASSPSGTSGRNEQYF
TGTGCCAGCAGTCCGTCCGGGACTAGCGGGAGAAACGAGCAGTACTTC
>TRBJ1-2|TRBV7-8|NA|NA
CASSLAGGYANYGYTF
TGTGCCAGCAGCTTAGCCGGGGGATATGCTAACTATGGCTACACCTTC
>TRBJ2-3|TRBV29-1|TRBD2|once
CSVGASGITDTQYF
TGCAGCGTTGGGGCTAGCGGGATTACAGATACGCAGTATTTT
>TRBJ2-5|TRBV19|NA|once
CASSMRGEAGETQYF
TGTGCCAGTAGTATGAGAGGGGAGGCAGGAGAGACCCAGTACTTC
>TRBJ2-2|TRBV18|NA|NA
CASSPANTGELFF
TGTGCCAGCTCACCCGCGAACACCGGGGAGCTGTTTTTT
>TRBJ1-4|TRBV7-2|TRBD1|NA
CASSLRTGGGEKLFF
TGTGCCAGCAGCTTAAGAACAGGGGGCGGTGAAAAACTGTTTTTT
>TRBJ2-2|TRBV19|TRBD1|NA
CASSNPGQGAPGELFF
TGTGCCAGTAGTAACCCGGGACAGGGGGCCCCCGGGGAGCTGTTTTTT
>TRBJ2-7|TRBV30|TRBD1|NA
CAWSGTGYPEQYF
TGTGCCTGGAGTGGGACAGGGTATCCCGAGCAGTACTTC
>TRBJ1-2|TRBV5-3|NA|NA
CARSLVRGNYGYTF
TGTGCCAGAAGCTTGGTCAGGGGTAACTATGGCTACACCTTC